A single sample gave rise to the 18 T cell receptor beta chains below, sequenced in a study of PD-1 blockade in classical Hodgkin lymphoma. Time point here: newly diagnosed, previously untreated cHL patient sample. Out of thawed PBMCs, magnetic negative selection purified CD4+ T cells. The repertoire was sequenced with immunoSEQ multiplex PCR; TCRdb's copy has only in-frame clones and lacks some. Here the sample spans roughly 30,000 clones, approximately 90% being singletons. The sample was CD4+ T cells from blood. Receptors were obtained from a human donor with classical Hodgkin lymphoma.

This chain joins TRBV12-5 and TRBJ1-2; a possible D gene is TRBD1 (5 bases). The germline CDR1 and CDR2 sequences are LGHNT and FRNRAP. V shed 6 bases and J shed 3 bases, with 11 bases lying between them. The length of the CDR3 is 13 residues. Written as DNA, the CDR3 is TGTGCTAGTGGCAAACAGGCCTACTATGGCTACACCTTC. It translates to CASGKQAYYGYTF. Full variable domain (outside the CDR3, taken from reference TRBV12-5 and TRBJ1-2): DARVTQTPRHKVTEMGQEVTMRCQPILGHNTVFWYRQTMMQGLELLAYFRNRAPLDDSGMPKDRFSAEMPDATLATLKIQPSEPRDSAVYFCASGKQAYYGYTFGSGTRLTVV.

J is TRBJ2-1 and V is TRBV5-1; 16 nucleotides match TRBD2. V was pared by 4 bases and J by 14 bases, with 6 bases of the junction left unmatched. The CDR3 has 14 amino acids. The germline gives CDR1 SGHRS, CDR2 YFSETQ. DNA for the CDR3: TGCGCCAGCAGCGGAGGGACTAGCGGGGGGGAAAAGTTCTTC. Encoded protein: CASSGGTSGGEKFF.

The count of this clone is one. J is TRBJ2-5 and V is TRBV6-4; D may match TRBD1 or TRBD2 (5 bases each). This CDR3 comprises 15 residues. The V gene lost 5 bases and the J gene lost 2 bases, with 15 bases spanning the gap. Germline V lookup: CDR1 MRHNA, CDR2 SNTAGT. CDR3 DNA: TGTGCCAGCAGTAGGTTCGGGGCGATACAAGAGACCCAGTACTTC. As protein: CASSRFGAIQETQYF.

The gene calls are TRBV11-1 and TRBJ2-5, with TRBD1 identical over 8 bases. With 5 bases clipped from V and 6 bases from J, the junction kept 11 bases outside the gene matches. CDR1 and CDR2 (germline): SGHAT, FQDESV (reference sequence). This CDR3 spans 15 amino acids. The CDR3 coding sequence is TGTGCCAGCAGCCTAGACCCCCAGGGGGCAAAGACCCAGTACTTC. This translates into CASSLDPQGAKTQYF.

V is TRBV7-9 and J is TRBJ2-7; the D gene is possibly TRBD2 (7 bases). Per germline, CDR1 SEHNR and CDR2 FQNEAQ (reference sequence). V was trimmed by 5 bases and J by 0 bases, leaving 14 bases between them. CDR3 size: 15 residues. CDR3 amino acids: CASSQTGGGSYEQYF. CDR3 nucleotides: TGTGCCAGCAGCCAGACGGGGGGCGGCTCCTACGAGCAGTACTTC.

The V gene is TRBV5-1, the J gene TRBJ2-3, with 11 bases that match TRBD1. The junction had 4 bases not matched to a gene; V was cut back by 4 bases and J by 0 bases. Germline CDR1 SGHRS, CDR2 YFSETQ. The CDR3 has 16 residues. The CDR3 spells CASSPGTGGSTDTQYF. The CDR3, as DNA: TGCGCCAGCAGCCCCGGGACAGGGGGTAGCACAGATACGCAGTATTTT. Filled out from reference TRBV5-1 and TRBJ2-3, the complete variable domain reads KAGVTQTPRYLIKTRGQQVTLSCSPISGHRSVSWYQQTPGQGLQFLFEYFSETQRNKGNFPGRFSGRQFSNSRSEMNVSTLELGDSALYLCASSPGTGGSTDTQYFGPGTRLTVL.

V usage is TRBV4-1 and J usage is TRBJ2-5; the match to TRBD2 covers 12 bases. Germline CDR1 and CDR2: MGHRA and YSYEKL. Losses at the gene ends were 8 bases for V and 3 bases for J; bases not matched to a gene: 1. The CDR3 loop spans 13 amino acids. As DNA, the CDR3 is TGCGCCAGCGCTAGCGGGAGGGAAGAGACCCAGTACTTC. It specifies CASASGREETQYF.

The chain has TRBV12-5 and TRBJ2-2; D is unclear. The CDR3 is 14 residues long. Between the trimmed V and J ends, which lost 6 bases and 4 bases, there was a span of 12 bases. CDR1 and CDR2 (germline): LGHNT, FRNRAP. The CDR3 DNA reads as TGTGCTAGTGGATCCAGAAGTGGCACCGGGGAGCTGTTTTTT. This translates into CASGSRSGTGELFF. The variable domain in full, completed from reference TRBV12-5 and TRBJ2-2, reads DARVTQTPRHKVTEMGQEVTMRCQPILGHNTVFWYRQTMMQGLELLAYFRNRAPLDDSGMPKDRFSAEMPDATLATLKIQPSEPRDSAVYFCASGSRSGTGELFFGEGSRLTVL.

V usage is TRBV11-2 and J usage is TRBJ2-5; 12 bases are a match to TRBD1. The junction had 4 bases not matched to a gene; V was cut back by 4 bases and J by 4 bases. This CDR3 is built from 15 residues. Germline values: CDR1 SGHAT, CDR2 FQNNGV. CDR3 DNA sequence: TGTGCCAGCAGCTCCGGGACAGGGGGCTTAGAGACCCAGTACTTC. It yields the protein CASSSGTGGLETQYF.

This clone occurred a few times. V is TRBV19 and J is TRBJ1-5; 7 bases are a match to TRBD1. Germline CDR1 is LNHDA and CDR2 is SQIVND (reference sequence). The CDR3 covers 13 residues. The V segment lost 5 bases and the J segment 8 bases; nucleotides outside the gene matches: 6. CDR3 residues: CASSDREGKPQHF. CDR3 bases: TGTGCCAGTAGTGACAGGGAAGGTAAGCCCCAGCATTTT.

The V and J genes are TRBV23-1 and TRBJ2-1; 9 bases match TRBD2. TRBV23-1 is treated as an ORF (open reading frame) with a function not yet certain. After removal of 4 bases from V and 3 bases from J, the junction contained 4 bases not matched to a gene. The CDR3 extends over 15 amino acids. CDR3 nucleotides: TGCGCCAGCAGTCTGGATAGCGGGAGCTACAATGAGCAGTTCTTC. Protein: CASSLDSGSYNEQFF.

The chain employs TRBV29-1 and TRBJ1-1, with a weak D call TRBD1 (6 bases). The V end was cut by 6 bases, the J end by 0 bases, with 17 bases between. CDR1 SQVTM and CDR2 ANQGSEA come from the germline V gene. This CDR3 is built from 15 residues. The CDR3 DNA sequence: TGCAGCGTGGGGGGGACACAGGGACTGAACACTGAAGCTTTCTTT. This translates into CSVGGTQGLNTEAFF. Together with reference TRBV29-1 and TRBJ1-1, the CDR3 gives the full variable domain: SAVISQKPSRDICQRGTSLTIQCQVDSQVTMMFWYRQQPGQSLTLIATANQGSEATYESGFVIDKFPISRPNLTFSTLTVSNMSPEDSSIYLCSVGGTQGLNTEAFFGQGTRLTVV.

This chain uses TRBV6-6 with TRBJ1-2; TRBD1 might be the D (5 bases). Deletions cut 7 bases from V and 7 bases from J, with 19 bases between. The CDR3 loop spans 14 amino acids. Per germline, CDR1 MNHNY and CDR2 SVGAGI (reference sequence). The CDR3 coding sequence is TGTGCCAGCACCCAAAAGGGCCAGGGCCCTGGCTACACCTTC. Protein product: CASTQKGQGPGYTF.

The chain combines TRBV10-3 with TRBJ1-5, with D uncertain. From germline, CDR1 is ENHRY and CDR2 SYGVKD. Trimming removed 10 bases at V and 10 bases at J, with 20 bases between. The CDR3 extends over 13 amino acids. DNA for the CDR3: TGTGCCACTAAACCAGGTTCCATCAGCCCCCAGCATTTT. It specifies CATKPGSISPQHF.

V is TRBV5-4 and J is TRBJ2-5, with 10 bases that match TRBD2. The V gene's germline CDR1 is SGHNT and CDR2 YYREEE (reference sequence). J gave up 0 bases and V 4 bases, and 6 bases lay outside the gene matches. The CDR3 runs to 16 residues. The CDR3 protein is CASSEKLAGNQETQYF. The CDR3 DNA reads TGTGCCAGCAGCGAGAAACTAGCGGGAAACCAAGAGACCCAGTACTTC. Full variable domain (missing parts from reference TRBV5-4 and TRBJ2-5): ETGVTQSPTHLIKTRGQQVTLRCSSQSGHNTVSWYQQALGQGPQFIFQYYREEENGRGNFPPRFSGLQFPNYSSELNVNALELDDSALYLCASSEKLAGNQETQYFGPGTRLLVL.

The genes are TRBV9 and TRBJ2-5; 11 positions match TRBD1. J lost 6 bases, V lost 3 bases, and 7 bases had no gene match. Germline assignment: CDR1 SGDLS and CDR2 YYNGEE. The CDR3 covers 15 residues. The CDR3 is CASSEGTGGPKTQYF. The CDR3 bases are TGTGCCAGCAGCGAAGGGACAGGGGGTCCAAAGACCCAGTACTTC.

Written as DNA, the CDR3 is TGCGCCAGCAGCATGCAGGGTCCTAACTATGGCTACACCTTC. Amino acids: CASSMQGPNYGYTF. The genes are TRBV5-1 and TRBJ1-2, with a possible D match to TRBD1 (5 bases). V was trimmed by 4 bases and J by 0 bases, leaving 10 bases between them. CDR1 and CDR2 (germline): SGHRS, YFSETQ. The CDR3 extends over 14 amino acids.

The rearrangement links TRBV7-2 to TRBJ2-3, with 9 bases matching TRBD2. The CDR3 consists of 16 residues. The J segment lost 4 bases and the V segment lost 1 base, leaving 6 bases of the junction unmatched. Per germline, CDR1 SGHTA and CDR2 FQGNSA. CDR3 protein: CASSLVGGRVADTQYF. The CDR3, as DNA: TGTGCCAGCAGCTTAGTGGGCGGGAGGGTAGCAGATACGCAGTATTTT.